This T cell receptor beta chain was identified in a study of cytomegalovirus exposure and HLA in healthy donors (dated by TCRdb to 2016 to 2017). Turning to the overall study: According to an earlier analysis of 587 of the donors, some 180 million T cells yielded over 90 million unique TCR beta sequences and about 300 Gb of sequence data. An early release that covered several hundred HLA-typed donors contained approximately 290 gigabases of sequencing data and some 87 million unique TCR sequences. The genetic ancestry cluster associated with self-reported Caucasian donors included over 80% of the 350 to 500 genotyped donors. The aim of the study was to test whether cataloging public T cell receptors could identify signatures of past pathogen exposure. The study used immunosequencing to profile the T cell repertoires of 600 to 850 subjects and linked those repertoires to cytomegalovirus serostatus. A separate validation cohort of roughly 110 different subjects was used in addition to the roughly 670-subject first cohort. To predict cytomegalovirus infection status, the study brought together high-throughput TCR immunosequencing, statistical association of individual TCRs with disease status, and machine learning. In a later analysis, previously published TCR beta repertoires from more than 500 donors were re-analyzed and high-resolution HLA genotyping was added so that TCR occurrence patterns could be studied. The later analysis used no new phenotypic data to find candidate immune exposures, relying instead on TCR beta sequences and their occurrence across donors. To decide whether each TCR beta V gene segment behaved as functional or pseudogenic, an earlier analysis of fewer than 750 of the donors relied on high-throughput TCR beta sequencing. Donor age, sex, ethnicity and CMV serostatus were collected together with the repertoire data. A later genetic analysis took genome-wide SNP genotypes for about 65% of the 666 donors and used that subset as a discovery cohort. All discovery cohort repertoires had been generated using a single sequencing platform. HLA typing included class I and class II loci at four-digit resolution. Typing coverage differed by locus: A, B, C, DRB1 and DQB1 were typed in about 629-640 donors, DQA1 in about 550, DPA1 in around 580, and DPB1 in just under 490. Several DR-DQ haplotypes were treated as single units for association and clustering because of strong linkage in the cohort. On average, roughly 240,000 unique TCR beta nucleotide sequences were sequenced per donor among some 420 genotyped donors of the cohort, with approximately 18% of those sequences being non-productive. Overall results and qualifications from the work: A later analysis found that TCR association rates varied across HLA loci, with DRB1 alleles showing the most associated TCRs and HLA-C alleles the fewest. Immune exposure information for the cohort was limited to CMV serostatus. A total of 150 or so TCR beta chains were listed by the study as associated with cytomegalovirus. Only TCR beta chains were sequenced in this cohort, and the absence of alpha or paired-chain data limited detectable features. Most TCR sequences were observed very rarely across donors, whereas some public TCRs were present in many individuals. A later analysis found that HLA-associated TCR beta chains were more clonally expanded and had lower generation probabilities than equally common non-associated chains. In a later genetic analysis, a missense DCLRE1C variant was associated with V-gene and J-gene trimming of TCR beta chains, and the association was replicated in an independent cohort. According to a later analysis, parvovirus B19, influenza, CMV and Epstein-Barr virus appeared linked to several top co-occurrence clusters. Some IMGT-functional V segments, including TRBV6-2 and TRBV6-3, could not be told apart with the 87-base-pair reads, so those segments were excluded. A further reported finding was that TCR beta sequences accurately predicted the HLA-A and HLA-B alleles for most subjects in the first cohort. Because HLA typing was missing for some donors at each locus, association tests included only the typed subset. In a later analysis, most CMV-associated TCR beta chains were found to appear HLA-restricted, with HLA associations seemingly driven largely by CMV exposure. Strong co-occurrence of HLA alleles, especially DR and DQ, made assigning TCR associations to individual alleles difficult. In both the original and validation cohorts, the classifier was reported to diagnose cytomegalovirus status with high specificity and sensitivity. Sequencing depth was assumed to be roughly uniform across donors in the presence/absence analyses, though that assumption may not hold. Linkage disequilibrium might explain the correlated functional status among segregating V segments, but an unknown experimental factor could not be excluded. In an earlier analysis of 587 of the donors, most TCR beta V segments appeared in productive rearrangements about 87% or about 30% of the time, broadly matching IMGT annotations. At a false discovery rate of 0.05, a later analysis linked 16,951 TCR beta sequences to specific HLA alleles. According to a later genetic analysis, donors in an Asian-associated ancestry cluster had fewer N-insertions in productive TCRs than the approximately 690-donor mean. A few of the identified cytomegalovirus-associated TCR beta chains were confirmed in vitro to be specific for cytomegalovirus antigens. According to the authors, the approach could potentially be generalized to other disease states and immunological phenotypes. A cluster of highly shared sequence variants was judged likely to be a technical artifact of the sequencing pipeline. Because counts were too low, about 17 rarely observed V segments, including chromosome 9 orphons, were excluded from the earlier analysis of a few hundred of the donors.

The cohort comprised around 690 healthy bone marrow donors. Cohort members were all nominally healthy when sampled, although unrecorded immune exposures were likely present. The donor was CMV seropositive and was included in the group of around 300 seropositive cohort members. Each donor provided a peripheral blood sample, and peripheral blood mononuclear cells were used for TCR beta sequencing. Genomic DNA was extracted from the blood cell samples with the Qiagen DNeasy Blood Extraction Kit. V and J are trimmed by 1 base and 3 bases, and the gene matches miss 12 bases of the junction. As encoded in the germline V gene (reference sequence), CDR1 is LNHNV while CDR2 is YYDKDF. The CDR3 covers 18 residues, taking in both the cysteine and the phenylalanine. The CDR3 DNA has 54 bases and is translated from base 1. A note on this clone: It lacks a known antigen. Per-nucleotide qualities are absent, and no much larger clonotype sits a single base away.

Library preparation employed the immunoSEQ multiplex PCR assay. The multiplex PCR relied on a mix of 60 forward primers for TCR Vbeta segments and 13 reverse primers for TCR Jbeta segments. The CDR3 region of rearranged TCR beta genes was amplified from genomic DNA by a multiplex PCR assay. On the Illumina HiSeq System, the amplified TCR beta libraries were sequenced as 87-base-pair reads. Per the source publication's procedure: Across the 640 or so repertoires, a later analysis counted roughly 77 million unique TCR beta chains, some 11 million of which were shared by at least two donors. Raw reads were error-corrected and collapsed into unique sequences with a nearest-neighbor algorithm that merged closely related sequences to remove PCR and sequencing errors. V, D and J gene segments were assigned by aligning CDR3 sequences to IMGT reference sequences. For a sequence to be retained, a match of at least six nucleotides to both a V gene segment and a J gene segment was required. Rearrangements were classified as productive when the CDR3 lacked stop codons and remained in frame with V and J, and all other rearrangements were classified as non-productive. Following IMGT convention, CDR3 was defined as the stretch from the second conserved V-encoded cysteine up to the conserved J-encoded phenylalanine. In an earlier analysis of some 550 of the donors, sequences lacking an unambiguous match to a single V gene segment were excluded. In an earlier analysis of more than 500 of the donors, a V segment was called functional when productive rearrangements were above 56.7%, and segregating when the standard deviation between donors exceeded 5%. A statistical classification framework was built for diagnosing cytomegalovirus status from the catalog of TCR beta chain sequences. V and J gene assignment, in a later analysis, came from comparing TCR nucleotide sequences with IMGT/GENE-DB human TR gene sequences. The TCRdist pipeline was used in a later analysis to assign CDR3 sequences and most-parsimonious VDJ recombination scenarios. In a later analysis, each TCR beta chain was defined by its CDR3 amino acid sequence together with its V-gene family, and reads lacking a unique V-gene family were excluded. A later analysis removed 592 highly shared, low-generation-probability nucleotide sequences to deal with suspected cross-contamination and a sequencing artifact. For each public chain, a later analysis derived a clonal expansion index from normalized ranks of inferred template counts within each repertoire. A later analysis computed generation probabilities with a VDJ recombination model fitted to out-of-frame rearrangements, and checked the results against IGoR. Hypergeometric tests were used in a later analysis to score TCR-TCR, TCR-HLA and TCR-CMV co-occurrence, with a repertoire-size bias correction applied to the TCR pairs. To estimate false discovery rates, a later analysis permuted the HLA or CMV assignments 20 times. In a later analysis, co-occurring TCRs were grouped with DBSCAN, and TCRdist sequence similarity was added when clustering was performed within HLA-allele-positive subsets. Co-occurrence clustering excluded repertoires with fewer than 30,000 or more than 120,000 public chains, plus five with anomalous nucleotide sharing. The immuneACCESS repertoire file appears here via TCRdb, limited to in-frame rearrangements. These files lack a portion of the clones; in checked studies, under half of the deficit traces to unresolved V genes, and the cause of the others is not known. The V and J calls and clone size come from that table; D and trimming were worked out from the DNA. The table for this sample lists about 160,000 clones; approximately 70% of them were counted only once. The top ten clones comprise less than 8.5% of the sample.

Sequencing was performed on PBMCs. The rearrangement combines TRBV15 with TRBJ2-7, with 10 junctional bases fitting TRBD1. This clonotype originated in a middle-aged man in good health and CMV-seropositive. The CDR3 is CATSRVGDGGTGVYEQYF. The sequence in DNA is TGTGCCACCAGCAGAGTCGGGGACGGGGGGACAGGGGTCTACGAGCAGTACTTC.